A single sample is the source of the 21 T cell receptor beta chains below, sequenced in a study of beta chain features in type 1 diabetes. Overall study results and limits: In all four CD4+ subsets, TCRB CDR3 length was significantly, moderately reduced in type 1 diabetes.

Isolated RNA was reverse transcribed in full, so expressed TCRB transcripts were sequenced. Clones were read by immunoSEQ multiplex PCR, and TCRdb kept only the in-frame ones, dropping some. This sample has around 250,000 clones, with 11% to 15% found just once. The antigens of these receptors remain unknown. Sequenced input: naive CD4+ T cells from blood. The receptors shown here come from a man under 40 with type 1 diabetes.

This rearrangement joins TRBV13 to TRBJ2-1; 11 bases align to TRBD2. Germline loops: CDR1 PRHDT, CDR2 FYEKMQ (reference sequence). Unmatched junction bases numbered 5, after V lost 6 bases and J lost 4 bases. The CDR3 runs 15 residues. In nucleotides, the CDR3 is TGTGCCAGCAGTCTTAGCGGGGGGGTATACAATGAGCAGTTCTTC. Its translation: CASSLSGGVYNEQFF.

CDR3 nucleotide sequence: TGCGCCAGCAGGGAGGGGGCTCCGAACACCGGGGAGCTGTTTTTT. Translated: CASREGAPNTGELFF. The chain employs TRBV4-1 and TRBJ2-2; D might be TRBD1 (7 bases). V gave up 6 bases and J gave up 0 bases, with 11 bases separating them. Germline-derived CDR1 and CDR2 are MGHRA and YSYEKL. This CDR3 contains 15 residues.

This clone showed up just once. CDR3 sequence: CASSRRIGASGSAQETQYF. Here the CDR3 DNA reads TGTGCCAGCAGCCGACGAATAGGGGCTAGCGGGAGCGCCCAAGAGACCCAGTACTTC. The chain couples TRBV4-2 to TRBJ2-5, with 10 bases aligning to TRBD2. The CDR3 is 19 residues long. V shed 4 bases and J 1 base; nucleotides not matched to a gene: 15. Germline V lookup: CDR1 LGHNA, CDR2 YNFKEQ.

This clone was detected a few times. The V call is TRBV7-9, the J call TRBJ2-1, with 8 bases lining up with TRBD1. The CDR3 consists of 15 residues. Per the germline V gene, CDR1 is SEHNR and CDR2 is FQNEAQ (reference sequence). V lost 1 base and J lost 10; bases outside the gene matches: 9. The CDR3 region is CASSLGVSGGREQFF. The CDR3 DNA sequence: TGTGCCAGCAGCTTAGGGGTCTCAGGGGGCCGCGAGCAGTTCTTC.

This clone was detected only a few times. The CDR3 spells CASSGPTGSYGYTF. In nucleotides, the CDR3 is TGTGCCAGCAGTGGGCCCACGGGGAGCTATGGCTACACCTTC. The chain recombines TRBV25-1 with TRBJ1-2, with unresolved D. This CDR3 spans 14 amino acids. Trimming stripped 4 bases from V and 4 bases from J, with 13 bases between. From germline, CDR1 is MGHDK and CDR2 SYGVNS.

V and J are TRBV2 and TRBJ1-5, with 9 bases matching TRBD1. Germline CDR1 reads SNHLY; CDR2 reads FYNNEI. J lost 4 bases, V lost 4 bases, and 5 bases had no gene match. The CDR3 extends over 15 amino acids. This CDR3 is CASSGGQGLNQPQHF. The CDR3 nucleotides read TGTGCCAGCAGTGGGGGACAGGGCTTGAATCAGCCCCAGCATTTT. Based on the CDR3 plus reference TRBV2 and TRBJ1-5, the full variable domain is EPEVTQTPSHQVTQMGQEVILRCVPISNHLYFYWYRQILGQKVEFLVSFYNNEISEKSEIFDDQFSVERPDGSNFTLKIRSTKLEDSAMYFCASSGGQGLNQPQHFGDGTRLSIL.

This clone occurred many times. V gene TRBV7-9 combines with J gene TRBJ2-1; the D gene is possibly TRBD2 (6 bases). The CDR3 spans 15 residues. The V end was cut by 5 bases, the J end by 6 bases, with 17 bases between. CDR1 and CDR2 from the germline V gene are SEHNR and FQNEAQ (reference sequence). The CDR3 protein is CASSPGTWAPNEQFF. In nucleotides, the CDR3 is TGTGCCAGCAGCCCCGGGACTTGGGCCCCCAATGAGCAGTTCTTC.

This clone occurred a few times. The chain has TRBV18 and TRBJ2-7; tentatively, D is TRBD2 (5 bases). The CDR3 is 13 residues long. Germline-derived CDR1 and CDR2 are KGHSH and LQKENI. With 3 bases removed from V and 6 bases from J, the gap between germline ends came to 12 bases. Written as DNA, the CDR3 is TGTGCCAGCTCACCGGAGGAGTCGGTCGAGCAGTACTTC. Its translation: CASSPEESVEQYF.

This clone showed up just a few times. The chain employs TRBV6-5 and TRBJ1-2, with 9 positions matching TRBD1. The length of the CDR3 is 15 residues. The trim removed 0 bases at V and 5 bases at J, leaving 4 bases unmatched. CDR1 is MNHEY, CDR2 SVGAGI, per germline. The CDR3 sequence is CASSYSSGTGYGYTF. The DNA of the CDR3 is TGTGCCAGCAGTTACTCGTCAGGGACAGGGTATGGCTACACCTTC.

The chain recombines TRBV19 with TRBJ1-6; D gene uncertain. Germline V gene lookup returns CDR1 LNHDA and CDR2 SQIVND (reference sequence). This CDR3 has 14 residues. V dropped 2 bases and J dropped 9 bases, with 11 bases sitting between them. CDR3 nucleotide sequence: TGTGCCAGTAGTATATCTGGTCGAGCTTCACCCCTCCACTTT. As protein: CASSISGRASPLHF.

This clone was counted a few times. The rearrangement uses TRBV29-1 and TRBJ2-2; 9 nucleotides align to TRBD1. Losses at the gene ends were 5 bases for V and 2 bases for J; bases not matched to a gene: 3. This CDR3 has 14 residues. Germline loops: CDR1 SQVTM, CDR2 ANQGSEA. The CDR3, as DNA: TGCAGCGTTCTGGGACAGGGAAACACCGGGGAGCTGTTTTTT. The encoded protein is CSVLGQGNTGELFF.

This rearrangement joins TRBV5-1 to TRBJ2-5; possibly TRBD2 for D (6 bases). This CDR3 comprises 11 residues. CDR1 is SGHRS, CDR2 YFSETQ, per germline. The V end was cut by 6 bases, the J end by 3 bases, with 6 bases between. Here the CDR3 reads CASKREETQYF. CDR3 DNA sequence: TGCGCCAGCAAGCGGGAAGAGACCCAGTACTTC.

The sample holds a few counts of this clone. The chain joins TRBV6-6 to TRBJ2-1; TRBD2 agrees at 8 bases. CDR1 and CDR2 (germline): MNHNY, SVGAGI (reference sequence). The CDR3 is 16 amino acids. V shed 4 bases, J shed 2 bases, and the junction held 7 bases outside the gene matches. The CDR3 is CASSLLSGVPYNEQFF. The CDR3 nucleotides read TGTGCCAGCAGTTTACTTAGCGGGGTCCCCTACAATGAGCAGTTCTTC.

This sequence joins TRBV18 and TRBJ1-4, with D perhaps TRBD1 (6 bases). V gave up 2 bases and J gave up 6 bases, with 13 bases separating them. This CDR3 is 15 amino acids long. CDR1 KGHSH and CDR2 LQKENI come from the germline V gene. Here the CDR3 reads CASSPAQDSHEKLFF. The DNA of the CDR3 is TGTGCCAGCTCACCAGCGCAGGACAGCCATGAAAAACTGTTTTTT.

The chain carries TRBV19 and TRBJ2-3; 8 nucleotides match TRBD1. Germline CDR1 reads LNHDA; CDR2 reads SQIVND (reference sequence). V gave up 4 bases and J gave up 2 bases; unmatched junction bases: 8. CDR3 length equals 16 residues. CDR3 residues: CASSTQGGIHTDTQYF. The CDR3 bases are TGTGCCAGTAGTACACAGGGGGGCATTCACACAGATACGCAGTATTTT.

In its sample, this clone was seen a few times. The V and J genes are TRBV29-1 and TRBJ2-1; 7 bases match TRBD2. V shed 3 bases and J 2 bases; nucleotides not matched to a gene: 4. There are 14 residues in the CDR3. The V gene's germline CDR1 is SQVTM and CDR2 ANQGSEA. Here the CDR3 DNA reads TGCAGCGTTGATAGGACTAGGACCTACAATGAGCAGTTCTTC. Its translation: CSVDRTRTYNEQFF.

The CDR3 protein is CASSPLSGGTDTQYF. In nucleotides, the CDR3 is TGTGCCAGCAGCCCGCTAAGCGGGGGCACAGATACGCAGTATTTT. The genes are TRBV6-5 and TRBJ2-3; 7 bases are shared with TRBD2. V shed 6 bases and J 1 base; nucleotides not matched to a gene: 7. CDR1 MNHEY and CDR2 SVGAGI come from the germline V gene. The CDR3 contains 15 residues.

The chain joins TRBV5-1 to TRBJ2-5; maybe TRBD2 (5 bases). Trimming took 2 bases from V and 2 from J, leaving 7 bases between them. Germline V gene lookup returns CDR1 SGHRS and CDR2 YFSETQ. This CDR3 contains 13 residues. CDR3 nucleotides: TGCGCCAGCAGCTTCAGCGGTCAAGAGACCCAGTACTTC. Amino acid sequence: CASSFSGQETQYF.

This clone was recorded a few times. The chain uses TRBV14 and TRBJ2-7; 7 bases match TRBD2. Germline V lookup: CDR1 SGHDN, CDR2 FVKESK. The CDR3 is 13 amino acids. J lost 3 bases, V lost 3 bases, and 2 bases had no gene match. CDR3 sequence: CASSQGGHYEQYF. The CDR3 bases are TGTGCCAGCAGCCAGGGAGGGCACTACGAGCAGTACTTC. Complete variable domain (other parts from reference TRBV14 and TRBJ2-7): EAGVTQFPSHSVIEKGQTVTLRCDPISGHDNLYWYRRVMGKEIKFLLHFVKESKQDESGMPNNRFLAERTGGTYSTLKVQPAELEDSGVYFCASSQGGHYEQYFGPGTRLTVT.

This clone was counted a few times. This chain uses TRBV4-2 with TRBJ2-5; 8 positions agree with TRBD2. Trimming removed 0 bases from V and 5 bases from J; junction bases left unmatched: 11. The length of the CDR3 is 17 residues. Germline V gene data show CDR1 as LGHNA and CDR2 as YNFKEQ. The CDR3, as DNA: TGTGCCAGCAGCCAAGATGAGGGTAGCGGGACGGTTGAGACCCAGTACTTC. This encodes CASSQDEGSGTVETQYF.

This clone was recorded a few times. The chain uses TRBV30 and TRBJ1-1; D remains ambiguous. There are 11 residues in the CDR3. CDR1 and CDR2 from the germline V gene are GTSNPN and SVGIG (reference sequence). With 3 bases removed from V and 2 bases from J, the gap between germline ends came to 4 bases. CDR3 DNA sequence: TGTGCCTGGAGGGCAAACACTGAAGCTTTCTTT. Encoded protein: CAWRANTEAFF.